These 20 T cell receptor beta chains originate from one sample sequenced in a study of blood T cell repertoires in COVID-19. Measured with immunoSEQ multiplex PCR; TCRdb has only the in-frame clones, and not every one. The sample records around 140,000 clones, approximately 80% being singletons. Sequences were obtained from PBMCs or T cells enriched from blood (not recorded which). These receptors originate from a middle-aged man in a cohort exposed to, infected with or recovered from COVID-19 (not recorded which).

The CDR3 protein is CASRASNTEAFF. The CDR3 nucleotides are TGTGCAAGTCGGGCCTCGAACACTGAAGCTTTCTTT. V usage is TRBV12-2 and J usage is TRBJ1-1; TRBD1, the table's D call, lacks a check against the DNA. TRBV12-2 has pseudogene status. The CDR3 consists of 12 residues.

The chain uses TRBV7-9 and TRBJ2-7; D may be TRBD1 (5 bases). Germline V gene data show CDR1 as SEHNR and CDR2 as FQNEAQ (reference sequence). CDR3 length: 15 residues. Trimming cost V 0 bases and J 0 bases, with 9 bases left between them. The CDR3, as DNA: TGTGCCAGCAGCTTAGCGTCAGGGTCCTCCTACGAGCAGTACTTC. Translating it yields CASSLASGSSYEQYF.

This chain links TRBV7-2 with TRBJ2-7; no clear D. V gave up 5 bases and J gave up 3 bases, with 8 bases separating them. Germline assignment: CDR1 SGHTA and CDR2 FQGNSA. This CDR3 comprises 12 residues. CDR3 coding DNA: TGTGCCAGCAGCACTAACGACTACGAGCAGTACTTC. It encodes CASSTNDYEQYF.

The chain is built from TRBV19 and TRBJ1-4; D may be TRBD1 (6 bases). The V gene's germline CDR1 is LNHDA and CDR2 SQIVND (reference sequence). The V gene lost 5 bases and the J gene lost 7 bases, with 11 bases spanning the gap. This CDR3 has 13 residues. In DNA form, the CDR3 reads TGTGCCAGTAGTCAGGACAGTAGTGAAAAACTGTTTTTT. Translating it yields CASSQDSSEKLFF.

The gene calls are TRBV19 and TRBJ2-7; a possible D gene is TRBD2 (5 bases). Trimming took off 4 bases at V and 2 bases at J, with 15 bases between the two ends. The CDR3 length is 15 residues. CDR1 and CDR2 (germline): LNHDA, SQIVND (reference sequence). The CDR3 reads CASSKVGGGTYEQYF. In nucleotides, the CDR3 is TGTGCCAGTAGTAAAGTAGGCGGAGGAACCTACGAGCAGTACTTC.

The chain uses TRBV30 and TRBJ1-3; 7 bases are a match to TRBD1. Trimming removed 0 bases from V and 2 bases from J; junction bases left unmatched: 7. Germline V CDR1 and CDR2: GTSNPN, SVGIG (reference sequence). CDR3 length: 16 residues. The CDR3 DNA follows: TGTGCCTGGAGTGTACCGGACAGGTACACTGGAAACACCATATATTTT. As protein: CAWSVPDRYTGNTIYF.

The chain joins TRBV28 to TRBJ1-5; the match to TRBD1 covers 9 bases. J lost 3 bases, V lost 6 bases, and 6 bases had no gene match. This CDR3 region has 15 residues. Germline V gives CDR1 MDHEN, CDR2 SYDVKM. The CDR3 sequence is CASRKGQGLNQPQHF. CDR3 bases: TGTGCCAGCAGAAAAGGACAGGGGCTCAATCAGCCCCAGCATTTT.

The chain joins TRBV29-1 to TRBJ2-7, with 7 bases that match TRBD1. Per the germline V gene, CDR1 is SQVTM and CDR2 is ANQGSEA. This CDR3 is built from 14 residues. Unmatched junction bases numbered 10, after V lost 3 bases and J lost 5 bases. The CDR3 sequence: CSVDRQGDGHEQYF. DNA for the CDR3: TGCAGCGTTGATCGTCAGGGGGACGGGCACGAGCAGTACTTC.

The rearrangement links TRBV9 to TRBJ1-6; a weak D match, TRBD1 (5 bases). The CDR3 sequence is 15 residues long. Germline assignment: CDR1 SGDLS and CDR2 YYNGEE. Trimming removed 3 bases at V and 0 bases at J, with 7 bases between. CDR3 sequence: CASSAGDSYNSPLHF. The CDR3 coding sequence is TGTGCCAGCAGCGCGGGGGACTCCTATAATTCACCCCTCCACTTT.

CDR3 region: CASSTHRGDSPLHF. As DNA, the CDR3 is TGTGCCAGTAGTACCCACAGGGGGGATTCACCCCTCCACTTT. This chain connects TRBV19 to TRBJ1-6; 8 bases agree with TRBD1. The CDR3 is 14 amino acids. The junction had 4 bases not matched to a gene; V was cut back by 4 bases and J by 8 bases. Per germline, CDR1 LNHDA and CDR2 SQIVND (reference sequence).

The V and J genes are TRBV10-1 and TRBJ2-7; 10 nucleotides line up with TRBD1. V lost 8 bases to trimming and J lost 2 bases; unmatched junction nucleotides: 3. Germline-derived CDR1 and CDR2 are WNHNN and SYGVQD (reference sequence). The CDR3 spans 13 residues. The CDR3 protein is CASSGQGAYEQYF. In DNA, the CDR3 is TGCGCCAGCTCCGGACAGGGGGCCTACGAGCAGTACTTC.

The chain carries TRBV18 and TRBJ1-3; tentatively, D is TRBD1 (5 bases). Trimming cost V 3 bases and J 8 bases, with 11 bases left between them. The CDR3 loop spans 13 amino acids. Germline V gene data show CDR1 as KGHSH and CDR2 as LQKENI. The CDR3 sequence: CASSPPPRDTIYF. Written as DNA, the CDR3 is TGTGCCAGCTCACCGCCCCCCAGGGACACCATATATTTT.

The J gene is TRBJ2-1, the V gene TRBV11-2, with 14 bases fitting TRBD2. The V and J ends lost 0 bases and 6 bases, in that order; junction bases with no gene match: 1. The CDR3 covers 16 residues. Germline CDR1 and CDR2: SGHAT and FQNNGV. CDR3 protein: CASSLEGLAGVNEQFF. CDR3 nucleotide sequence: TGTGCCAGCAGCTTAGAGGGACTAGCGGGGGTCAATGAGCAGTTCTTC.

This chain connects TRBV3-1 (or the pseudogene TRBV3-2) to TRBJ1-2; 7 nucleotides align to TRBD1. The CDR3 length is 13 residues. The trim removed 3 bases at V and 3 bases at J, leaving 1 base unmatched. The V gene's germline CDR1 is LGHDT and CDR2 YNNKEL (reference sequence). In nucleotides, the CDR3 is TGTGCCAGCAGCCAGACAGGGTACTATGGCTACACCTTC. Amino acids: CASSQTGYYGYTF.

This chain connects TRBV7-8 to TRBJ2-5, with TRBD2 matching over 8 bases. Germline CDR1 is SGHVS and CDR2 is FQNEAQ. V lost 2 bases and J lost 5; bases outside the gene matches: 7. The CDR3 is 15 residues long. In DNA form, the CDR3 reads TGTGCCAGCAGCTTACCCGGGGGGGCTATGGAGACCCAGTACTTC. Translation: CASSLPGGAMETQYF.

Details on this clone: Other DNA sequences in the sample encode the same CDR3. The rearrangement joins TRBV19 to TRBJ2-2; the D gene is possibly TRBD1 (5 bases). CDR3 length equals 15 residues. Germline V lookup: CDR1 LNHDA, CDR2 SQIVND (reference sequence). Trimming pared 3 bases from V and 1 base from J, leaving 9 bases between. The CDR3 nucleotides read TGTGCCAGTAGTATTGGCCAGGGGAACACCGGGGAGCTGTTTTTT. Its protein is CASSIGQGNTGELFF.

The rearrangement uses TRBV4-1 and TRBJ1-2; TRBD1 matches 8 bases. V was clipped by 3 bases and J by 6 bases; unmatched bases: 3. CDR1 and CDR2 from the germline V gene are MGHRA and YSYEKL. There are 13 residues in the CDR3. This CDR3 is CASSQTGVHGYTF. DNA of the CDR3: TGCGCCAGCAGCCAGACAGGGGTCCATGGCTACACCTTC.

V usage is TRBV24-1 and J usage is TRBJ2-7; maybe TRBD2 (5 bases). The CDR3 consists of 16 residues. Germline-derived CDR1 and CDR2 are KGHDR and SFDVKD. V lost 3 bases and J lost 3, with 17 bases in between. CDR3 loop: CATSDPWTVKYYEQYF. CDR3 DNA: TGTGCCACCAGTGATCCCTGGACTGTTAAGTACTACGAGCAGTACTTC.

The chain couples TRBV24-1 to TRBJ2-1; 9 nucleotides line up with TRBD1. V trimming: 4 bases; J trimming: 6 bases; junction bases outside the gene matches: 9. CDR3 length equals 16 residues. Germline V gene data show CDR1 as KGHDR and CDR2 as SFDVKD. The CDR3 loop reads CATSDTGTGKTNEQFF. In DNA, the CDR3 is TGTGCCACCAGTGACACCGGGACAGGGAAGACCAATGAGCAGTTCTTC.

Here the CDR3 DNA reads TGTGCCAGCAGTTACCAGCGACAGGGTGGGTACGAGCAGTACTTC. Its protein product is CASSYQRQGGYEQYF. This sequence joins TRBV6-5 and TRBJ2-7, with 7 bases that match TRBD1. After removal of 2 bases from V and 4 bases from J, the junction contained 8 bases not matched to a gene. The V gene's germline CDR1 is MNHEY and CDR2 SVGAGI. CDR3 length: 15 amino acids.